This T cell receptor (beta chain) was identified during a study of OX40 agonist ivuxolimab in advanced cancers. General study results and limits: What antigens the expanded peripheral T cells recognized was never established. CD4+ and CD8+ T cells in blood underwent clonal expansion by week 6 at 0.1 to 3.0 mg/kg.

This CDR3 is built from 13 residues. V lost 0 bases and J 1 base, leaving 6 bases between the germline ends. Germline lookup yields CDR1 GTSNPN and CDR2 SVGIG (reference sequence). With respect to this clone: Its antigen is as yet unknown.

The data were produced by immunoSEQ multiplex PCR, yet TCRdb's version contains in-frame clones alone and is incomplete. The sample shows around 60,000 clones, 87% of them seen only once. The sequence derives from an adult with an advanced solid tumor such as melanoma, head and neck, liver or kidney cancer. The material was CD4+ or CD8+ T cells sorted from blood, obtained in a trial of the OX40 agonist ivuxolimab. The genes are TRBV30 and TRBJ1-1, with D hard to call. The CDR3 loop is CAWSVAPNTEAFF. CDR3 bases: TGTGCCTGGAGTGTAGCGCCGAACACTGAAGCTTTCTTT. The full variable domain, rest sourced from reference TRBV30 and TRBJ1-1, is SQTIHQWPATLVQPVGSPLSLECTVEGTSNPNLYWYRQAAGRGLQLLFYSVGIGQISSEVPQNLSASRPQDRQFILSSKKLLLSDSGFYLCAWSVAPNTEAFFGQGTRLTVV.